This T cell receptor (beta chain) stems from a study of Ad26.COV2.S vaccination and SARS-CoV-2 variants. Overall study findings and caveats: Following vaccination, spike-specific CD8+ and CD4+ T cell responses reportedly exhibited substantial breadth.

The sample's treatment: roughly 20 received Ad26.COV2.S at low or high dose, single or two shots; about five received placebo; per-sample allocation not given. Samples analyzed were those drawn on day 63 after the first vaccine or placebo injection. TCRdb keeps only in-frame clones here, not all; method: immunoSEQ multiplex PCR. The table has some 460,000 clones, around 89% seen once. The CDR3 spans 12 residues. V gave up 1 base and J gave up 6 bases, with 4 bases separating them. Germline CDR1 is SNHLY and CDR2 is FYNNEI. This clone was counted only a few times. Its antigen is undetermined. The sequence was collected from a person aged 18-60 years who received the Ad26.COV2.S COVID-19 vaccine or a placebo. This specimen was peripheral blood, taken in a trial of Ad26.COV2.S vaccine versus placebo. This chain uses TRBV2 with TRBJ1-5; D call uncertain. This chain's CDR3 is CASSEVGQPQHF. The CDR3 bases are TGTGCCAGCAGTGAAGTGGGTCAGCCCCAGCATTTT.